The clone carrying this TCR beta chain was seen repeatedly, ten times or more. This record comes from a study of kidney transplant recipient with SARS-CoV-2 infection. Germline V CDR1 and CDR2: KGHSH, LQKENI. The V end lost 8 bases, the J end lost 6 bases, and 13 bases lay between the germline ends. This CDR3 comprises 13 residues. Each CDR3 protein gets one entry after TCRdb re-called the reads with MiXCR. The sample consists of about 240,000 distinct CDR3 sequences, 29% of them appearing once. This TCR was sampled from a male patient in his 30s who had COVID-19 and was a kidney transplant recipient. Some T cells may be graft donor cells. This sequence joins TRBV18 and TRBJ1-4; D possibly corresponds to TRBD1 (5 bases). The starting material was a blood sample, obtained at baseline and on roughly day 110 from a kidney transplant recipient. CDR3: CASTGDLDEKLFF. Here the CDR3 DNA reads TGTGCCAGCACCGGGGACCTTGATGAAAAACTGTTTTTT.